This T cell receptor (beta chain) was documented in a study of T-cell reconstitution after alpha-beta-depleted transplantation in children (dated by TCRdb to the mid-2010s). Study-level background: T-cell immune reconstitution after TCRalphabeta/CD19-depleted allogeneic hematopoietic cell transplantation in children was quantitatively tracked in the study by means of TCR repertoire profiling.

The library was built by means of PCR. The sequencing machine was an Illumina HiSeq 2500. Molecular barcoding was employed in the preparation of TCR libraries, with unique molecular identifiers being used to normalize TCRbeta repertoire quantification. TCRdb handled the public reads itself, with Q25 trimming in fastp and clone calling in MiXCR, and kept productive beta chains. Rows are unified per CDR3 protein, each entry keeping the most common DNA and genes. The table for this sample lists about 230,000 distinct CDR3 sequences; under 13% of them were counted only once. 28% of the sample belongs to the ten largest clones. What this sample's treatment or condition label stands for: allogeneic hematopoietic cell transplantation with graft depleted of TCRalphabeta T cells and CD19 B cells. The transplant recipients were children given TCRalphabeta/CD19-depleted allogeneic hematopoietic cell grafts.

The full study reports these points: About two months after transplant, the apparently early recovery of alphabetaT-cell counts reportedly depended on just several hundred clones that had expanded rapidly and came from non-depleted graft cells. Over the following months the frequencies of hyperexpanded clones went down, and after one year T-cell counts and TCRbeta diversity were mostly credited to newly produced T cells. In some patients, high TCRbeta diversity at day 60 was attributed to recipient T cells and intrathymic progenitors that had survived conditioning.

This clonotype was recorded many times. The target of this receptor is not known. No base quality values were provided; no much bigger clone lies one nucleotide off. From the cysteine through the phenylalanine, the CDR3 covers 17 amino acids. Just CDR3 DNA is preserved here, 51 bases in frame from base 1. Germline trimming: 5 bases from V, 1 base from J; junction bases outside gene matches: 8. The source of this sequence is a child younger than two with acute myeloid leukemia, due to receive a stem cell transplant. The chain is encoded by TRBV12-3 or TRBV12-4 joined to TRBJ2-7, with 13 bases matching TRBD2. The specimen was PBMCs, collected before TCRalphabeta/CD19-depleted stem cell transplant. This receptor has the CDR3 CASSRAGTSGDSYEQYF. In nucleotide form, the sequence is TGTGCCAGCAGTCGGGCCGGGACTAGCGGGGATTCCTACGAGCAGTACTTC.